Presented here are 29 T cell receptor beta chains from one specimen sequenced in a study of blood T cell repertoires in COVID-19. Measured with immunoSEQ multiplex PCR; TCRdb has only the in-frame clones, and not every one. The profile shows roughly 97,000 clones, less than 90% of them singletons. The source material was peripheral blood. These receptors were collected from a human donor in a cohort sampled during active COVID-19.

The chain recombines TRBV5-1 with TRBJ2-4, with D perhaps matching TRBD1 (6 bases). The length of the CDR3 is 16 residues. The germline V gene encodes CDR1 SGHRS and CDR2 YFSETQ. The V end lost 0 bases, the J end lost 2 bases, and 12 bases lay between the germline ends. The CDR3 sequence is CASSLEGVTTKNIQYF. For the CDR3, the DNA is TGCGCCAGCAGCTTGGAGGGGGTTACCACCAAAAACATTCAGTACTTC. Variable domain in full (rest from reference TRBV5-1 and TRBJ2-4): KAGVTQTPRYLIKTRGQQVTLSCSPISGHRSVSWYQQTPGQGLQFLFEYFSETQRNKGNFPGRFSGRQFSNSRSEMNVSTLELGDSALYLCASSLEGVTTKNIQYFGAGTRLSVL.

Only a few counts were recorded for this clone. The chain is built from TRBV28 and TRBJ1-2; 7 positions match TRBD1. The V and J ends lost 3 bases and 2 bases, in that order; junction bases with no gene match: 3. The germline CDR1 and CDR2 sequences are MDHEN and SYDVKM. The CDR3 sequence is 14 residues long. The CDR3 here is CASSFGTANYGYTF. DNA of the CDR3: TGTGCCAGCAGTTTCGGGACAGCGAACTATGGCTACACCTTC.

The chain joins TRBV24-1 to TRBJ2-5; unclear D gene. The CDR3 has 12 residues. CDR1 is KGHDR and CDR2 is SFDVKD in the germline V gene. Trimming took off 4 bases at V and 3 bases at J, with 5 bases between the two ends. The CDR3 spells CATSEQKETQYF. The CDR3 DNA reads TGTGCCACCAGTGAACAGAAAGAGACCCAGTACTTC.

The chain has TRBV19 and TRBJ2-7; D is unresolved. Trimming pared 3 bases from V and 3 bases from J, leaving 9 bases between. This CDR3 region has 13 residues. Germline V gives CDR1 LNHDA, CDR2 SQIVND (reference sequence). The CDR3 bases are TGTGCCAGTAGTATTGTGGAGAACTACGAGCAGTACTTC. Protein product: CASSIVENYEQYF. The full variable domain, rest sourced from reference TRBV19 and TRBJ2-7, is DGGITQSPKYLFRKEGQNVTLSCEQNLNHDAMYWYRQDPGQGLRLIYYSQIVNDFQKGDIAEGYSVSREKKESFPLTVTSAQKNPTAFYLCASSIVENYEQYFGPGTRLTVT.

This clone appeared a single time. V and J are TRBV14 and TRBJ2-2, with 9 bases aligning to TRBD1. The CDR3 covers 18 residues. Unmatched junction bases numbered 11, after V lost 6 bases and J lost 0 bases. CDR1 and CDR2 (germline): SGHDN, FVKESK. The CDR3 spells CASSPFPGQGPNTGELFF. CDR3 nucleotide sequence: TGTGCCAGCAGTCCTTTTCCGGGACAGGGTCCGAACACCGGGGAGCTGTTTTTT. Filled out from reference TRBV14 and TRBJ2-2, the complete variable domain reads EAGVTQFPSHSVIEKGQTVTLRCDPISGHDNLYWYRRVMGKEIKFLLHFVKESKQDESGMPNNRFLAERTGGTYSTLKVQPAELEDSGVYFCASSPFPGQGPNTGELFFGEGSRLTVL.

The chain employs TRBV18 and TRBJ2-2, with a possible D match to TRBD1 (6 bases). CDR1 is KGHSH and CDR2 is LQKENI in the germline V gene. The CDR3 loop spans 15 amino acids. V lost 3 bases to trimming and J lost 6 bases, with 14 bases between them. CDR3 protein: CASSPLQGLSGELFF. The CDR3 DNA is TGTGCCAGCTCACCTTTGCAGGGGTTGTCCGGGGAGCTGTTTTTT.

This chain connects TRBV6-5 to TRBJ2-3; 9 nucleotides line up with TRBD2. The CDR3 runs 14 residues. V gave up 8 bases and J gave up 5 bases; unmatched junction bases: 8. The V gene's germline CDR1 is MNHEY and CDR2 SVGAGI. The CDR3 DNA reads as TGTGCCAGCGATTCAGCGGGAGGTCTAGATACGCAGTATTTT. Residues: CASDSAGGLDTQYF.

The rearrangement links TRBV9 to TRBJ2-1; tentative D call: TRBD2 (6 bases). The CDR3 consists of 15 residues. V gave up 2 bases and J gave up 8 bases, with 17 bases separating them. Germline V CDR1 and CDR2: SGDLS, YYNGEE. The CDR3 reads CASSVGTSPGDEQFF. The CDR3 DNA reads as TGTGCCAGCAGCGTGGGCACTAGCCCTGGGGATGAGCAGTTCTTC.

This chain joins TRBV4-2 and TRBJ2-3; TRBD2 matches at 14 bases. The CDR3 is 19 amino acids. J gave up 9 bases and V 2 bases, and 16 bases lay outside the gene matches. The germline V gene encodes CDR1 LGHNA and CDR2 YNFKEQ. This CDR3 reads CASSQSRFGGLAGDETQYF. The CDR3 DNA sequence: TGTGCCAGCAGCCAATCGAGATTCGGGGGACTAGCGGGAGACGAAACGCAGTATTTT.

The chain is built from TRBV20-1 and TRBJ2-3; D not certain. V lost 3 bases to trimming and J lost 2 bases, with 6 bases between them. Germline V lookup: CDR1 DFQATT, CDR2 SNEGSKA (reference sequence). The CDR3 is 12 residues long. The CDR3 DNA reads TGCAGTGCTAGTTCTAACACAGATACGCAGTATTTT. Its translation is CSASSNTDTQYF.

The CDR3 is CAIRGQGASEQYF. In DNA form, the CDR3 reads TGTGCCATCAGGGGACAGGGGGCTTCCGAGCAGTACTTC. The rearrangement links TRBV10-3 to TRBJ2-7; 12 positions match TRBD1. The germline V gene has CDR1 ENHRY and CDR2 SYGVKD. This CDR3 has 13 residues. V was clipped by 6 bases and J by 6 bases; unmatched bases: 3.

The chain carries TRBV6-5 and TRBJ1-2, with 10 positions matching TRBD1. Germline-derived CDR1 and CDR2 are MNHEY and SVGAGI. J lost 7 bases, V lost 0 bases, and 8 bases had no gene match. CDR3 length equals 16 residues. Here the CDR3 DNA reads TGTGCCAGCAGTTACTCGAGCCGGACAGGGGGATCTGGCTACACCTTC. This encodes CASSYSSRTGGSGYTF.

The chain couples TRBV11-3 to TRBJ1-2, with D tentatively TRBD1 (6 bases). Germline CDR1 reads SGHNT; CDR2 reads YENEEA. The V and J ends lost 4 bases and 8 bases respectively, with 23 bases between them. The CDR3 extends over 16 amino acids. CDR3 in amino acids: CASSSSSGGARSGYTF. The CDR3 bases are TGTGCCAGCAGCTCCTCCTCCGGGGGGGCAAGGAGCGGCTACACCTTC.

The chain links TRBV11-2 to TRBJ1-6; D gene ambiguous. The V gene's germline CDR1 is SGHAT and CDR2 FQNNGV. Trimming cost V 5 bases and J 10 bases, with 15 bases left between them. This CDR3 is 14 amino acids long. The CDR3 region is CASSQTTSGSPLHF. The CDR3 coding sequence is TGTGCCAGCAGCCAGACAACTTCAGGCTCACCCCTCCACTTT.

The chain is built from TRBV11-2 and TRBJ2-5, with 10 bases lining up with TRBD2. The CDR3 is 16 residues long. Germline V lookup: CDR1 SGHAT, CDR2 FQNNGV. V lost 3 bases to trimming and J lost 2 bases; unmatched junction nucleotides: 6. The CDR3 nucleotides read TGTGCCAGCAGCTTGGGTAGCGGGGGGCCGCAAGAGACCCAGTACTTC. It specifies CASSLGSGGPQETQYF.

The CDR3, as DNA: TGTGCCATCGGTGGGGGGGATAGCAATCAGCCCCAGCATTTT. Protein product: CAIGGGDSNQPQHF. The rearrangement uses TRBV10-3 and TRBJ1-5, with TRBD1 as a possible D gene (5 bases). Germline V lookup: CDR1 ENHRY, CDR2 SYGVKD. The ends were cut back, 8 bases at V and 0 bases at J, with 11 bases in the middle. There are 14 residues in the CDR3.

The V call is TRBV18, the J call TRBJ2-2; the match to TRBD2 covers 7 bases. CDR1 KGHSH and CDR2 LQKENI come from the germline V gene. Trimming at V came to 4 bases and at J to 2 bases, leaving 10 bases not matched to a gene. CDR3 length: 17 amino acids. The CDR3 loop is CASSLSSGGSNTGELFF. The CDR3 DNA follows: TGTGCCAGCTCACTGTCTAGCGGAGGATCAAACACCGGGGAGCTGTTTTTT.

V gene TRBV4-1 combines with J gene TRBJ1-6, with a tentative D call TRBD1 (6 bases). V was shortened by 1 base and J by 7 bases, with 14 bases between the two germline ends. This CDR3 is built from 16 residues. Germline CDR1 is MGHRA and CDR2 is YSYEKL. The CDR3 DNA follows: TGCGCCAGCAGCCAAGCGGCGGGGGGCCAAAATTCACCCCTCCACTTT. This sequence encodes CASSQAAGGQNSPLHF.

The rearrangement links TRBV28 to TRBJ2-5; D is possibly TRBD2 (6 bases). V dropped 3 bases and J dropped 4 bases, with 21 bases sitting between them. Germline CDR1 is MDHEN and CDR2 is SYDVKM. This CDR3 contains 17 residues. The CDR3 reads CASSFSPRRAERETQYF. The CDR3 DNA sequence: TGTGCCAGCAGTTTCTCCCCGCGGAGGGCAGAAAGAGAGACCCAGTACTTC. Supplemented by reference TRBV28 and TRBJ2-5, the full variable domain reads DVKVTQSSRYLVKRTGEKVFLECVQDMDHENMFWYRQDPGLGLRLIYFSYDVKMKEKGDIPEGYSVSREKKERFSLILESASTNQTSMYLCASSFSPRRAERETQYFGPGTRLLVL.

The chain carries TRBV5-6 and TRBJ2-5; 9 bases map to TRBD2. The CDR3 loop spans 16 amino acids. The junction had 11 bases not matched to a gene; V was cut back by 4 bases and J by 4 bases. Germline CDR1 reads SGHDT; CDR2 reads YYEEEE. The CDR3 DNA follows: TGTGCCAGCAGCCCCATCATGGCGGGGGGGAGAGAGACCCAGTACTTC. This codes for CASSPIMAGGRETQYF.

The chain links TRBV28 to TRBJ1-2; possibly TRBD1 for D (6 bases). The CDR3 is 12 amino acids. Germline V CDR1 and CDR2: MDHEN, SYDVKM. V was trimmed by 7 bases and J by 8 bases, leaving 14 bases between them. The CDR3 reads CASTPYRDGYTF. Written as DNA, the CDR3 is TGTGCCAGCACTCCCTACAGGGACGGCTACACCTTC.

V gene TRBV19 combines with J gene TRBJ1-5, with a weak D call TRBD1 (6 bases). Germline V gives CDR1 LNHDA, CDR2 SQIVND (reference sequence). The CDR3 covers 15 residues. Trimming removed 3 bases at V and 3 bases at J, with 12 bases between. CDR3 nucleotides: TGTGCCAGTAGTATTGGGGGGGCTAACAATCAGCCCCAGCATTTT. The encoded protein is CASSIGGANNQPQHF.

J is TRBJ1-5 and V is TRBV7-2, with D tentatively TRBD1 (6 bases). With 6 bases removed from V and 7 bases from J, the gap between germline ends came to 13 bases. The CDR3 is made up of 13 amino acids. CDR1 and CDR2 (germline): SGHTA, FQGNSA. The CDR3 region is CASSWTVRQPQHF. CDR3 DNA sequence: TGTGCCAGCAGTTGGACAGTAAGACAGCCCCAGCATTTT. Variable domain in full (rest from reference TRBV7-2 and TRBJ1-5): GAGVSQSPSNKVTEKGKDVELRCDPISGHTALYWYRQSLGQGLEFLIYFQGNSAPDKSGLPSDRFSAERTGGSVSTLTIQRTQQEDSAVYLCASSWTVRQPQHFGDGTRLSIL.

The chain joins TRBV7-2 to TRBJ2-3, with 9 positions matching TRBD2. Germline values: CDR1 SGHTA, CDR2 FQGNSA. This CDR3 has 14 residues. J was trimmed by 3 bases and V by 6 bases; bases with no gene match: 4. The CDR3 protein is CASSSSGATDTQYF. DNA of the CDR3: TGTGCCAGCAGTTCTAGCGGGGCGACAGATACGCAGTATTTT.

The J gene is TRBJ2-5, the V gene TRBV3-1 (or the pseudogene TRBV3-2); a weak D match, TRBD2 (6 bases). Trimming shortened V by 4 bases and J by 5 bases, and 14 bases separated the two germline ends. Germline V gene data show CDR1 as LGHDT and CDR2 as YNNKEL (reference sequence). This CDR3 is built from 14 residues. The CDR3 DNA sequence: TGTGCCAGCAGCCTGACACTAGCAGGGGAGACCCAGTACTTC. It is translated as CASSLTLAGETQYF.

The chain joins TRBV5-6 to TRBJ2-2; no clear D gene. Trimming left V 1 base short and J 1 base short, with 8 bases between. Germline V gene lookup returns CDR1 SGHDT and CDR2 YYEEEE. CDR3 length equals 15 residues. The CDR3 coding sequence is TGTGCCAGCAGCTTGTCTCCGGGGAACACCGGGGAGCTGTTTTTT. As protein: CASSLSPGNTGELFF.

V usage is TRBV6-2 or TRBV6-3 and J usage is TRBJ2-1; possible D gene TRBD2, 6 bases. CDR3 size: 15 residues. Germline V gene sequence: CDR1 MNHEY, CDR2 SVGEGT. Trimming pared 0 bases from V and 6 bases from J, leaving 12 bases between. CDR3 nucleotide sequence: TGTGCCAGCAGTTACTCGACGGCCGGGGGCAATGAGCAGTTCTTC. Amino acid sequence: CASSYSTAGGNEQFF.

The chain combines TRBV28 with TRBJ2-6; D ambiguous. Between the trimmed V and J ends, which lost 5 bases and 0 bases, there was a span of 8 bases. The germline V gene has CDR1 MDHEN and CDR2 SYDVKM. CDR3 length: 15 amino acids. The CDR3, as DNA: TGTGCCAGCAGTCCGACACCCTCTGGGGCCAACGTCCTGACTTTC. It codes for CASSPTPSGANVLTF.

This clone was detected a few times. The chain joins TRBV11-3 to TRBJ2-1, with 8 nucleotides matching TRBD2. Germline CDR1 is SGHNT and CDR2 is YENEEA. With 4 bases clipped from V and 3 bases from J, the junction kept 5 bases outside the gene matches. This CDR3 is built from 15 residues. This chain's CDR3 is CASSSGTRDYNEQFF. The CDR3 nucleotides are TGTGCCAGCAGCTCCGGGACTAGAGACTACAATGAGCAGTTCTTC.